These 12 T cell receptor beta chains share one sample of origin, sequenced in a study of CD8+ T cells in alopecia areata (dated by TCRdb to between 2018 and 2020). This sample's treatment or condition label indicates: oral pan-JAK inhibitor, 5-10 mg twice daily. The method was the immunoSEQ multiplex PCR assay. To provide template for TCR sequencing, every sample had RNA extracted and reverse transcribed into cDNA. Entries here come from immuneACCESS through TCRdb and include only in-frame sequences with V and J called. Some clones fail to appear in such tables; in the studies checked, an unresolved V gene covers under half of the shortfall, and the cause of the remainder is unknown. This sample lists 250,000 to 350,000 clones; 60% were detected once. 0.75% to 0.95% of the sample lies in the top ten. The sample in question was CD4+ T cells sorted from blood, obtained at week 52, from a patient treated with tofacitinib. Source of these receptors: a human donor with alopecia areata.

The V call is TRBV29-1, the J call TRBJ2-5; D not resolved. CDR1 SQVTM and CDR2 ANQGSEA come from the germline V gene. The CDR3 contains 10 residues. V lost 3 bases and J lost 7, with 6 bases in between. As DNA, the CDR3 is TGCAGCGTTGATGGTGGGACCCAGTACTTC. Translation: CSVDGGTQYF.

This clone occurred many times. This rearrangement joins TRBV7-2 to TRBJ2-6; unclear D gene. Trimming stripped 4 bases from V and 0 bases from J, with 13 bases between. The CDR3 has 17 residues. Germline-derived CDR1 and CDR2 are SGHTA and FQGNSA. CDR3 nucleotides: TGTGCCAGCAGCTCGCGGACCGCGAGCTCTGGGGCCAACGTCCTGACTTTC. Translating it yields CASSSRTASSGANVLTF. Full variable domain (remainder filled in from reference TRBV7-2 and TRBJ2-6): GAGVSQSPSNKVTEKGKDVELRCDPISGHTALYWYRQSLGQGLEFLIYFQGNSAPDKSGLPSDRFSAERTGGSVSTLTIQRTQQEDSAVYLCASSSRTASSGANVLTFGAGSRLTVL.

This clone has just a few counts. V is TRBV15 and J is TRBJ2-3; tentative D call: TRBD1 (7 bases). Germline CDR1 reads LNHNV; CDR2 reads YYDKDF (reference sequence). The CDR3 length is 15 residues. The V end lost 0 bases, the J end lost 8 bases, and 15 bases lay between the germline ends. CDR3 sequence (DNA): TGTGCCACCAGCAGAGAATTGGAGGGGGCCGCTACGCAGTATTTT. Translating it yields CATSRELEGAATQYF.

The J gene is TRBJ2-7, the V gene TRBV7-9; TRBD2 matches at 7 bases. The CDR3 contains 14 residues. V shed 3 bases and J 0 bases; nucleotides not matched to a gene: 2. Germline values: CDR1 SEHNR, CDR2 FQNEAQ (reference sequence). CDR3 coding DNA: TGTGCCAGCAGCTTCGGGAGGAGCTCCTACGAGCAGTACTTC. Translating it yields CASSFGRSSYEQYF.

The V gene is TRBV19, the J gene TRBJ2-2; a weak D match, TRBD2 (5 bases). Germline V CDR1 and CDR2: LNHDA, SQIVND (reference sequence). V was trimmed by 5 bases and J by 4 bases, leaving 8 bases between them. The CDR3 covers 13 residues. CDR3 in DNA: TGTGCCAGTAGTGCCGGGGTCACCGGGGAGCTGTTTTTT. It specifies CASSAGVTGELFF.

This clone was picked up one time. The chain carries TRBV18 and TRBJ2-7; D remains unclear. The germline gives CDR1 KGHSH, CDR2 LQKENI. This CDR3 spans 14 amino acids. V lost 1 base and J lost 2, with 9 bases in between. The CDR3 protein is CASSPLGQTYEQYF. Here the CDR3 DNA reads TGTGCCAGCTCACCACTCGGGCAGACCTACGAGCAGTACTTC. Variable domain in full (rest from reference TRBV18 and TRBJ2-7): NAGVMQNPRHLVRRRGQEARLRCSPMKGHSHVYWYRQLPEEGLKFMVYLQKENIIDESGMPKERFSAEFPKEGPSILRIQQVVRGDSAAYFCASSPLGQTYEQYFGPGTRLTVT.

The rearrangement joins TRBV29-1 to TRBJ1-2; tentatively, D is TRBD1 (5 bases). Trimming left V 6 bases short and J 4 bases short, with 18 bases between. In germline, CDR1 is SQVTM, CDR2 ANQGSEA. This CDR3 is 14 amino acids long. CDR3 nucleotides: TGCAGCGTGTGGGGGGTCCCGAGGTCCTATGGCTACACCTTC. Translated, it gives CSVWGVPRSYGYTF. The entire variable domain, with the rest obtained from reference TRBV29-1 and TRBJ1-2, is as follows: SAVISQKPSRDICQRGTSLTIQCQVDSQVTMMFWYRQQPGQSLTLIATANQGSEATYESGFVIDKFPISRPNLTFSTLTVSNMSPEDSSIYLCSVWGVPRSYGYTFGSGTRLTVV.

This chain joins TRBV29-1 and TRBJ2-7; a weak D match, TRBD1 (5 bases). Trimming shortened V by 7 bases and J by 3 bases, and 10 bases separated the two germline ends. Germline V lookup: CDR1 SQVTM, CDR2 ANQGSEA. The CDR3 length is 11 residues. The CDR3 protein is CSGSQGYEQYF. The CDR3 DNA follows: TGCAGCGGCAGTCAGGGCTACGAGCAGTACTTC.

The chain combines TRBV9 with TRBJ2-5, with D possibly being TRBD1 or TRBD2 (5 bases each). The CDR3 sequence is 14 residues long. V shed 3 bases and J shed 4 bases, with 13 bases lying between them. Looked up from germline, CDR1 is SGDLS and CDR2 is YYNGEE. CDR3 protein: CASSAGGTLETQYF. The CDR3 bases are TGTGCCAGCAGCGCTGGGGGTACTCTAGAGACCCAGTACTTC.

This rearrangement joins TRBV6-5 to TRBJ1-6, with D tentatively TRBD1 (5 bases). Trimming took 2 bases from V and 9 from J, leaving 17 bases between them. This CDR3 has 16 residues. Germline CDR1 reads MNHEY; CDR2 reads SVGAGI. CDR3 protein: CASSYIPGGNSSPLHF. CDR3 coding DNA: TGTGCCAGCAGTTACATCCCCGGGGGTAATAGTTCACCCCTCCACTTT.

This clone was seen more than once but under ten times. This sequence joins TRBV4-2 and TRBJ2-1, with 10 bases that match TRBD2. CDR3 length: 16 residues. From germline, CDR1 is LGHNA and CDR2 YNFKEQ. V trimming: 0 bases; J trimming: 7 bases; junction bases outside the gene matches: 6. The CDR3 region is CASSQDRLAGENEQFF. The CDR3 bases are TGTGCCAGCAGCCAAGATCGGCTAGCGGGAGAGAATGAGCAGTTCTTC.

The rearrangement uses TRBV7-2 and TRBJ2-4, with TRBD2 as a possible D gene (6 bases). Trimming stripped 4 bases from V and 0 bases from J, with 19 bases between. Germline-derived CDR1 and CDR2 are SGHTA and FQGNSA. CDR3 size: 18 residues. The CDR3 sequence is CASSSTTSIPLAKNIQYF. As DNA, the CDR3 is TGTGCCAGCAGCTCAACTACTAGCATCCCCTTAGCCAAAAACATTCAGTACTTC.